This T cell receptor beta chain came from a study of blood T cells in healthy people across ages. Using a J-beta primer mix together with a sample-barcoded 5' primer, a second PCR was run for roughly 7 to 11 cycles. TCRdb independently ran MiXCR on the 5' RACE reads; one entry per CDR3 protein. The sample contains more than 1,400,000 distinct CDR3 sequences, 35% to 45% of which appear only once. The V and J ends lost 4 bases and 6 bases, in that order; junction bases with no gene match: 7. This CDR3 is 15 amino acids long. Germline CDR1 MGHRA, CDR2 YSYEKL. Sequencing was done on a sample of blood. The chain carries TRBV4-1 and TRBJ2-1; TRBD1 aligns across 9 bases. This sequence originates from a woman aged 18-29 years in good health. CDR3 bases: TGCGCCAGCAGCCCCGCGGGGACAGGGATCAATGAGCAGTTCTTC. Translation gives CASSPAGTGINEQFF.